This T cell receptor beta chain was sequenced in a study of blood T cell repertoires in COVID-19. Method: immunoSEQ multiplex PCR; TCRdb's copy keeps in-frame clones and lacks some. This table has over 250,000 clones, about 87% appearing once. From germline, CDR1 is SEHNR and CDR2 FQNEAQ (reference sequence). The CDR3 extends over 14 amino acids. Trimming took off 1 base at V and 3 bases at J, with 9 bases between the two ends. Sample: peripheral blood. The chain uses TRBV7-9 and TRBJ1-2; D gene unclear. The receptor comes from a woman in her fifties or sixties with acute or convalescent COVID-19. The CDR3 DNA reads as TGTGCCAGCAGCTTAGAAAGCGGATACTATGGCTACACCTTC. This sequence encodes CASSLESGYYGYTF.